This T cell receptor (beta chain) originates from a study of blood T cell repertoires in COVID-19. Study-wide context: T cells, B-cell-depleted T cells, or PBMCs supplied cDNA or gDNA.

Sequenced by immunoSEQ multiplex PCR; TCRdb stores in-frame clones only, minus some. The sample shows about 180,000 clones, roughly 82% of them seen only once. CDR3 size: 14 residues. Germline CDR1 SGHDN, CDR2 FVKESK. Between the trimmed V and J ends, which lost 4 bases and 4 bases, there was a span of 14 bases. This chain links TRBV14 with TRBJ2-7; the D gene is possibly TRBD1 (6 bases). The sequenced material came from PBMCs or T cells enriched from blood (not recorded which). This sequence was found in a man aged 45-65 years who had recovered from COVID-19. CDR3 residues: CASSPTGTLYEQYF. Written as DNA, the CDR3 is TGTGCCAGCAGCCCCACCGGGACATTGTACGAGCAGTACTTC.